The 20 T cell receptor beta chains given below trace back to one sample, sequenced in a study of blood T cell repertoires in COVID-19. TCRdb keeps only in-frame clones here, not all; method: immunoSEQ multiplex PCR. The repertoire consists of 200,000 to 250,000 clones, with about four fifths occurring once and the leading ten covering approximately 3.6%. The sequenced material came from PBMCs or T cells enriched from blood (not recorded which). These receptors all come from a woman aged 55 to 70 who had recovered from COVID-19.

This clone was seen a single time. The V call is TRBV7-7, the J call TRBJ1-4; D may be TRBD1 (5 bases). Trimming removed 5 bases at V and 4 bases at J, with 14 bases between. The length of the CDR3 is 15 residues. Germline assignment: CDR1 SSHAT and CDR2 FNYEAQ (reference sequence). Here the CDR3 reads CASSRSQGINEKLFF. The CDR3 DNA reads as TGTGCCAGCAGCCGTAGTCAGGGCATTAATGAAAAACTGTTTTTT.

This chain uses TRBV20-1 with TRBJ2-5; perhaps TRBD1 as D (6 bases). Per the germline V gene, CDR1 is DFQATT and CDR2 is SNEGSKA (reference sequence). V was trimmed by 3 bases and J by 5 bases, leaving 13 bases between them. The CDR3 totals 13 residues. In DNA, the CDR3 is TGCAGTGCTAGTTCCGGACAGAAGGAGACCCAGTACTTC. As protein: CSASSGQKETQYF.

The J gene is TRBJ2-1, the V gene TRBV25-1; D might be TRBD1 (5 bases). CDR3 length: 12 amino acids. With 4 bases removed from V and 9 bases from J, the gap between germline ends came to 10 bases. CDR1 is MGHDK, CDR2 SYGVNS, per germline. The CDR3 sequence is CASSVSGIEQFF. For the CDR3, the DNA is TGTGCCAGCAGTGTTTCAGGGATTGAGCAGTTCTTC.

The gene calls are TRBV19 and TRBJ1-2; 9 bases fit TRBD1. The CDR3 contains 17 residues. Germline trimming cut 5 bases from V and 7 bases from J; bases unmatched to any gene: 17. Germline loops: CDR1 LNHDA, CDR2 SQIVND (reference sequence). CDR3 DNA sequence: TGTGCCAGTAGTTTAGGTACGACAGGGGGAAGACTGGCTGGCTACACCTTC. Its protein product is CASSLGTTGGRLAGYTF.

The CDR3 nucleotides are TGTGCCAGTAGTATACTTCTAGCGGGACCCTCCTACAATGAGCAGTTCTTC. Its protein is CASSILLAGPSYNEQFF. This chain joins TRBV19 and TRBJ2-1; 9 bases map to TRBD2. CDR1 LNHDA and CDR2 SQIVND come from the germline V gene (reference sequence). This CDR3 is 17 amino acids long. The junction had 5 bases not matched to a gene; V was cut back by 2 bases and J by 0 bases.

V is TRBV6-5 and J is TRBJ1-6, with 7 bases fitting TRBD1. V shed 0 bases and J 10 bases; nucleotides not matched to a gene: 9. The CDR3 is 16 residues long. Germline V gives CDR1 MNHEY, CDR2 SVGAGI. CDR3 sequence reads: CASSYSLTGVGSPLHF. In DNA, the CDR3 is TGTGCCAGCAGTTACTCGCTAACAGGGGTCGGGTCACCCCTCCACTTT.

The chain has TRBV7-2 and TRBJ2-1; a possible D gene is TRBD2 (6 bases). The ends were cut back, 0 bases at V and 8 bases at J, with 8 bases in the middle. Germline CDR1 SGHTA, CDR2 FQGNSA. There are 13 residues in the CDR3. CDR3 amino acids: CASSLAGDYEQFF. CDR3 nucleotides: TGTGCCAGCAGCTTAGCGGGGGACTATGAGCAGTTCTTC.

The J gene is TRBJ2-7, the V gene TRBV10-3; 9 bases are shared with TRBD1. In germline, CDR1 is ENHRY, CDR2 SYGVKD. Trimming cost V 4 bases and J 0 bases; bases outside gene matches: 7. The CDR3 loop spans 16 amino acids. CDR3 sequence reads: CAISGGDRAYSYEQYF. The CDR3 nucleotides read TGTGCCATCAGTGGGGGGGACAGGGCCTACTCCTACGAGCAGTACTTC.

The rearrangement uses TRBV29-1 and TRBJ1-2; TRBD1 aligns across 12 bases. Germline loops: CDR1 SQVTM, CDR2 ANQGSEA. The CDR3 is 12 amino acids. V gave up 7 bases and J gave up 8 bases; unmatched junction bases: 5. CDR3 bases: TGCAGCGGCCGGGACAGGGGGCAAGGCTACACCTTC. Amino acid sequence: CSGRDRGQGYTF.

The V call is TRBV9, the J call TRBJ1-2; tentative D call: TRBD1 (6 bases). From germline, CDR1 is SGDLS and CDR2 YYNGEE. This CDR3 region has 16 residues. The V end lost 0 bases, the J end lost 5 bases, and 17 bases lay between the germline ends. The CDR3 DNA reads TGTGCCAGCAGCGTAGCGTTCCGGGCAGGGGATTATGGCTACACCTTC. As protein: CASSVAFRAGDYGYTF.

J is TRBJ1-1 and V is TRBV5-5; the D gene is possibly TRBD1 (5 bases). The CDR3 spans 14 residues. V was trimmed by 0 bases and J by 3 bases, leaving 9 bases between them. The germline gives CDR1 SGHKS, CDR2 YYEKEE (reference sequence). CDR3: CASSLAVRDTEAFF. The CDR3 DNA follows: TGTGCCAGCAGCTTGGCCGTCAGGGACACTGAAGCTTTCTTT.

The genes are TRBV4-1 and TRBJ2-3; unclear D gene. CDR3 size: 14 residues. Germline V gives CDR1 MGHRA, CDR2 YSYEKL. The germline V and J ends were trimmed by 4 bases and 3 bases, with 11 bases remaining between them. CDR3 bases: TGCGCCAGCAGCCGGGCCCCGAATACAGATACGCAGTATTTT. Its protein is CASSRAPNTDTQYF.

This rearrangement joins TRBV11-2 to TRBJ1-4; D is uncertain. Germline V CDR1 and CDR2: SGHAT, FQNNGV. Trimming left V 5 bases short and J 0 bases short, with 7 bases between. CDR3 length: 14 residues. CDR3 DNA sequence: TGTGCCAGCAGCCGACATGCAACTAATGAAAAACTGTTTTTT. Its translation is CASSRHATNEKLFF.

This clone appeared once. The chain carries TRBV7-2 and TRBJ1-3; D might be TRBD1 (6 bases). The V gene's germline CDR1 is SGHTA and CDR2 FQGNSA. V was clipped by 3 bases and J by 2 bases, with 8 bases between them. This CDR3 is 14 amino acids long. In DNA form, the CDR3 reads TGTGCCAGCAGCTTTACAGGGACTGGAAACACCATATATTTT. This encodes CASSFTGTGNTIYF.

The V gene is TRBV18, the J gene TRBJ1-2; D remains unclear. Germline assignment: CDR1 KGHSH and CDR2 LQKENI. Trimming shortened V by 2 bases and J by 3 bases, and 4 bases separated the two germline ends. The CDR3 consists of 12 residues. CDR3 in DNA: TGTGCCAGCTCACCAGAGGACTATGGCTACACCTTC. As protein: CASSPEDYGYTF.

This sequence joins TRBV6-5 and TRBJ1-2; 8 bases line up with TRBD1. V shed 7 bases, J shed 1 base, and the junction held 5 bases outside the gene matches. Germline assignment: CDR1 MNHEY and CDR2 SVGAGI. The CDR3 contains 14 residues. CDR3 amino acids: CASKTGGNNYGYTF. The CDR3 DNA follows: TGTGCCAGCAAAACAGGGGGGAATAACTATGGCTACACCTTC.

The chain is built from TRBV7-9 and TRBJ2-2; 11 positions match TRBD2. Germline V lookup: CDR1 SEHNR, CDR2 FQNEAQ (reference sequence). The length of the CDR3 is 15 residues. J was trimmed by 6 bases and V by 6 bases; bases with no gene match: 6. The CDR3: CASRTLAGGPGELFF. CDR3 nucleotide sequence: TGTGCCAGCAGGACTCTAGCGGGGGGACCCGGGGAGCTGTTTTTT.

CDR3 DNA: TGTGGGGTGGGGGCAGGGGATCAGCCCCAGCATTTT. It yields the protein CGVGAGDQPQHF. The V gene is TRBV27, the J gene TRBJ1-5, with D tentatively TRBD1 (6 bases). CDR1 and CDR2 from the germline V gene are MNHEY and SMNVEV (reference sequence). This CDR3 comprises 12 residues.

The V call is TRBV14, the J call TRBJ1-1; TRBD1 might be the D (5 bases). Deletions cut 1 base from V and 4 bases from J, with 13 bases between. The length of the CDR3 is 15 residues. The V gene's germline CDR1 is SGHDN and CDR2 FVKESK. This CDR3 is CASSQVDGGTTEAFF. CDR3 DNA sequence: TGTGCCAGCAGCCAAGTCGACGGGGGGACCACTGAAGCTTTCTTT.

This sequence joins TRBV7-9 and TRBJ2-3, with TRBD1 identical over 7 bases. V was clipped by 5 bases and J by 4 bases; unmatched bases: 12. This CDR3 has 16 amino acids. Germline-derived CDR1 and CDR2 are SEHNR and FQNEAQ (reference sequence). The CDR3 DNA reads as TGTGCCAGCAGCCTCCGGGACAGAGGAGCCCCAGATACGCAGTATTTT. Its protein product is CASSLRDRGAPDTQYF.